Sequencing of this T cell receptor beta chain was carried out in a study of early T cells in non-severe SARS-CoV-2 infection. Study in general: From unsorted whole blood, bulk RNA was sequenced, and the chains remained unpaired. Overall study results and limits: Clonotype matching in VDJdb favored anti-spike CD8 responses and did not capture private and CD4 specificities.

Individually, cDNA molecules had unique molecular identifiers attached to them. Each CDR3 protein gets one entry after TCRdb re-called the 5' RACE reads with MiXCR. Seen here are approximately 75,000 distinct CDR3 sequences, 4% to 6% observed once, and the top ten hold roughly 3.4%. Looked up from germline, CDR1 is MNHEY and CDR2 is SMNVEV (reference sequence). This CDR3 has 14 amino acids. V lost 3 bases and J lost 6, with 14 bases in between. This clonotype has ten or more counts. Its antigen remains unknown. The rearrangement joins TRBV27 to TRBJ1-2; D gene unclear. The receptor comes from an adult who was a healthcare worker with PCR-confirmed SARS-CoV-2 infection or an uninfected control (not recorded which). The donor label of this sample is uncertain. The material sequenced was whole blood, taken at baseline. CDR3 nucleotide sequence: TGTGCCAGCAGTTTCATCCAAGGTTTGGATGGCTACACCTTC. Its protein product is CASSFIQGLDGYTF.